What follows are 27 T cell receptor beta chains derived from one specimen sequenced in a study of T cell repertoires in cytomegalovirus infection (dated by TCRdb to between 2017 and 2020). The run used an Illumina HiSeq 1500. In TCRdb, the public reads were trimmed at Q25 with fastp and aligned with MiXCR, with productive beta chains retained. When rows share a CDR3 protein, they turn into one entry using the most common DNA and genes. This sample comprises more than 300,000 distinct CDR3 sequences, approximately 30% of them detected only once. Of the sample, approximately 15% falls within the top ten clones. This specimen's treatment or condition label, per the study, means: in vitro stimulation with specific CMV peptide epitopes to enrich CMV-specific T cells. Their antigens remain unidentified. This specimen consisted of cultured PBMCs, obtained from culture after CMV antigen stimulation. Every receptor here comes from a human donor in good health (CMV status not recorded). Some clones in this sample may be carry-over from other donors' samples.

There are a few counts of this clonotype. This chain's CDR3 is CSVWTVNTEAFF. CDR3 nucleotides: TGCAGCGTATGGACAGTGAACACTGAAGCTTTCTTT. The J gene is TRBJ1-1, the V gene TRBV29-1; D perhaps matches TRBD1 (6 bases). In germline, CDR1 is SQVTM, CDR2 ANQGSEA. V lost 6 bases and J lost 0, with 8 bases in between. This CDR3 spans 12 amino acids.

This chain connects TRBV20-1 to TRBJ2-1, with 9 bases aligning to TRBD2. V trimming: 4 bases; J trimming: 2 bases; junction bases outside the gene matches: 3. This CDR3 spans 14 amino acids. Per the germline V gene, CDR1 is DFQATT and CDR2 is SNEGSKA (reference sequence). The CDR3 is CSATGGRAYNEQFF. The CDR3 DNA reads as TGCAGTGCTACGGGCGGGAGGGCCTACAATGAGCAGTTCTTC.

The V and J genes are TRBV6-8 and TRBJ2-5; D may be TRBD1 (6 bases). The germline V gene has CDR1 MNHGY and CDR2 SAAAGT. The CDR3 totals 14 residues. Trimming took 6 bases from V and 2 from J, leaving 13 bases between them. The CDR3 sequence: CASRSRTAQETQYF. CDR3 nucleotide sequence: TGTGCCAGCAGGTCCAGGACAGCTCAAGAGACCCAGTACTTC.

This clonotype was picked up a small number of times. The chain combines TRBV6-5 with TRBJ1-2; a possible D gene is TRBD1 (6 bases). Germline V gene sequence: CDR1 MNHEY, CDR2 SVGAGI. V was cut by 2 bases and J by 0 bases, with 13 bases left in between. The CDR3 runs 16 residues. The CDR3, as DNA: TGTGCCAGCAGTTACACAGGGACAAAAGCTAACTATGGCTACACCTTC. Encoded protein: CASSYTGTKANYGYTF.

This clonotype came up a few times. The CDR3 loop is CASSLGGGLRMEQYF. CDR3 nucleotide sequence: TGTGCCAGCAGCTTAGGTGGGGGGCTCAGGATGGAGCAGTACTTC. The chain is built from TRBV7-2 and TRBJ2-7, with D perhaps matching TRBD1 or TRBD2 (6 bases each). Trimming removed 1 base from V and 7 bases from J, with 17 bases in between. Germline loops: CDR1 SGHTA, CDR2 FQGNSA. The CDR3 extends over 15 amino acids.

The CDR3 here is CASSASGGTDTQYF. For the CDR3, the DNA is TGTGCCAGCAGTGCTAGCGGGGGCACAGATACGCAGTATTTT. The rearrangement joins TRBV6-4 to TRBJ2-3, with 9 bases matching TRBD2. CDR1 is MRHNA and CDR2 is SNTAGT in the germline V gene. J was trimmed by 1 base and V by 4 bases; bases with no gene match: 0. CDR3 length equals 14 residues.

This clonotype was observed once. This sequence joins TRBV6-2 or TRBV6-3 and TRBJ2-1; 12 bases are a match to TRBD2. Germline V lookup: CDR1 MNHEY, CDR2 SVGEGT. Trimming removed 4 bases from V and 0 bases from J; junction bases left unmatched: 13. The CDR3 runs to 20 residues. CDR3 DNA sequence: TGTGCCAGCAGTTCTACCGGACTAGCGGGACTTCCAAGCTCCTACAATGAGCAGTTCTTC. Protein: CASSSTGLAGLPSSYNEQFF.

This clonotype was seen repeatedly, ten times or more. J is TRBJ2-3 and V is TRBV7-2; D is uncertain. Trimming pared 3 bases from V and 0 bases from J, leaving 13 bases between. Germline V CDR1 and CDR2: SGHTA, FQGNSA. This CDR3 is 16 amino acids long. The CDR3 loop reads CASSFFLLRSTDTQYF. For the CDR3, the DNA is TGTGCCAGCAGCTTCTTTCTCCTCCGTAGCACAGATACGCAGTATTTT.

This clonotype was observed a few times. The chain uses TRBV7-6 and TRBJ2-3; 11 nucleotides align to TRBD2. Per the germline V gene, CDR1 is SGHVS and CDR2 is FNYEAQ. The CDR3 has 16 amino acids. J was trimmed by 4 bases and V by 5 bases; bases with no gene match: 8. The DNA of the CDR3 is TGTGCCAGCAGCACCCTGACTAGCGGGATAGCAGATACGCAGTATTTT. It translates to CASSTLTSGIADTQYF.

The table lists this clonotype with a few counts. V gene TRBV28 combines with J gene TRBJ1-2, with D possibly being TRBD1 (5 bases). This CDR3 is built from 14 residues. CDR1 is MDHEN, CDR2 SYDVKM, per germline. V was clipped by 5 bases and J by 7 bases, with 17 bases between them. In DNA form, the CDR3 reads TGTGCCAGCAGTCTCCAGGGAGGGAGAGGTGGCTACACCTTC. It specifies CASSLQGGRGGYTF.

This clonotype turned up a few times. V and J are TRBV11-2 and TRBJ2-1, with TRBD2 identical over 11 bases. Germline values: CDR1 SGHAT, CDR2 FQNNGV. V dropped 2 bases and J dropped 9; count of bases not matched to a gene: 6. The CDR3 totals 15 residues. The CDR3 DNA follows: TGTGCCAGCAGCTTATTGACTAGCGGGATCCTTGAGCAGTTCTTC. Encoded protein: CASSLLTSGILEQFF.

Many counts were recorded for this clonotype. This chain connects TRBV7-9 to TRBJ1-1; D is unclear. The length of the CDR3 is 14 residues. Germline CDR1 SEHNR, CDR2 FQNEAQ (reference sequence). V was trimmed by 5 bases and J by 2 bases, leaving 12 bases between them. This chain's CDR3 is CASSLPGGNTEAFF. The CDR3 DNA sequence: TGTGCCAGCAGCCTCCCAGGAGGAAACACTGAAGCTTTCTTT.

The chain uses TRBV6-5 and TRBJ1-5; the D is unclear. Germline V gene sequence: CDR1 MNHEY, CDR2 SVGAGI. Trimming stripped 0 bases from V and 0 bases from J, with 21 bases between. The CDR3 has 20 amino acids. The DNA of the CDR3 is TGTGCCAGCAGTTACTCAACCCTGACCGCGCGCCAGTATAGCAATCAGCCCCAGCATTTT. Amino acids: CASSYSTLTARQYSNQPQHF.

A word on this clonotype: The junction departs from the called germline gene at one end, perhaps through a read error. V is TRBV6-5 and J is TRBJ2-1; 7 bases are shared with TRBD1. The germline V gene encodes CDR1 MNHEY and CDR2 SVGAGI. The CDR3 has 13 amino acids. This CDR3 reads CASSLHWTGPCLF. In DNA form, the CDR3 reads TGTGCCAGCAGTCTACATTGGACAGGCCCCTGTCTCTTC.

The sample holds a few counts of this clonotype. This chain joins TRBV12-3 or TRBV12-4 and TRBJ1-6; D gene unclear. This CDR3 spans 15 amino acids. The ends were cut back, 6 bases at V and 5 bases at J, with 14 bases in the middle. The DNA of the CDR3 is TGTGCCAGCAGCGTGTTATCGGGCGATAATTCACCCCTCCACTTT. This encodes CASSVLSGDNSPLHF.

This clonotype was picked up many times. The gene calls are TRBV7-2 and TRBJ2-1, with 8 bases that match TRBD2. V was pared by 3 bases and J by 5 bases, with 3 bases of the junction left unmatched. The CDR3 is 14 amino acids. Germline V CDR1 and CDR2: SGHTA, FQGNSA. For the CDR3, the DNA is TGTGCCAGCAGCTTCACTAGCGGACACAATGAGCAGTTCTTC. Residues: CASSFTSGHNEQFF. The full variable domain, in which reference TRBV7-2 and TRBJ2-1 provide the parts outside the CDR3, is GAGVSQSPSNKVTEKGKDVELRCDPISGHTALYWYRQSLGQGLEFLIYFQGNSAPDKSGLPSDRFSAERTGGSVSTLTIQRTQQEDSAVYLCASSFTSGHNEQFFGPGTRLTVL.

The rearrangement uses TRBV28 and TRBJ2-7; tentatively, D is TRBD1 (6 bases). Germline lookup yields CDR1 MDHEN and CDR2 SYDVKM. Trimming cost V 5 bases and J 3 bases, with 17 bases left between them. The length of the CDR3 is 15 residues. The CDR3, as DNA: TGTGCCAGCAGTATCAAACAGGGACCAAACTACGAGCAGTACTTC. Amino acid sequence: CASSIKQGPNYEQYF.

The V gene is TRBV11-2, the J gene TRBJ1-4, with 7 bases that match TRBD1. CDR1 is SGHAT, CDR2 FQNNGV, per germline. The trim removed 5 bases at V and 6 bases at J, leaving 9 bases unmatched. This CDR3 has 15 amino acids. CDR3 protein: CASSPGRDSDEKLFF. CDR3 sequence (DNA): TGTGCCAGCAGCCCGGGTAGGGACAGCGATGAAAAACTGTTTTTT.

The J gene is TRBJ2-1, the V gene TRBV5-4; D unresolved. The CDR3 loop spans 14 amino acids. The germline V and J ends were trimmed by 4 bases and 8 bases, with 16 bases remaining between them. Per germline, CDR1 SGHNT and CDR2 YYREEE (reference sequence). Here the CDR3 reads CASSIQPDGDEQFF. As DNA, the CDR3 is TGTGCCAGCAGCATCCAACCCGATGGCGATGAGCAGTTCTTC.

The CDR3 DNA sequence: TGTGCCAGCAGTTTGGAGAGAACTGAGCAGTTCTTC. Protein product: CASSLERTEQFF. This chain uses TRBV12-3 or TRBV12-4 with TRBJ2-1; D ambiguous. The V gene lost 3 bases and the J gene lost 9 bases, with 9 bases spanning the gap. This CDR3 is built from 12 residues.

The chain carries TRBV7-9 and TRBJ2-1; D may correspond to TRBD1 or TRBD2 (5 bases each). This CDR3 has 16 residues. CDR1 SEHNR and CDR2 FQNEAQ come from the germline V gene (reference sequence). V was cut by 3 bases and J by 7 bases, with 19 bases left in between. CDR3 sequence reads: CASSFLVTARENEQFF. DNA of the CDR3: TGTGCCAGCAGCTTTTTAGTGACGGCCAGGGAGAATGAGCAGTTCTTC.

This clonotype was recorded at least ten times. V and J are TRBV7-2 and TRBJ1-2; D not resolved. This CDR3 spans 16 amino acids. Trimming took off 5 bases at V and 0 bases at J, with 16 bases between the two ends. Germline V gene data show CDR1 as SGHTA and CDR2 as FQGNSA. CDR3 protein: CASSPSRVLPNYGYTF. The CDR3 nucleotides read TGTGCCAGCAGCCCCAGTCGGGTATTACCTAACTATGGCTACACCTTC.

This clonotype was recorded many times. This chain uses TRBV4-3 with TRBJ2-3; 7 nucleotides align to TRBD2. V dropped 3 bases and J dropped 1; count of bases not matched to a gene: 4. The CDR3 runs 15 residues. In germline, CDR1 is LGHNA, CDR2 YSLEER. CDR3 residues: CASSQGLAGTDTQYF. The CDR3 DNA reads as TGCGCCAGCAGCCAGGGCCTAGCGGGCACAGATACGCAGTATTTT.

This clonotype was observed a handful of times. This rearrangement joins TRBV7-2 to TRBJ2-7; D possibly matches TRBD1 or TRBD2 (5 bases each). From germline, CDR1 is SGHTA and CDR2 FQGNSA. V lost 0 bases and J 3 bases, leaving 9 bases between the germline ends. CDR3 length: 14 amino acids. CDR3 coding DNA: TGTGCCAGCAGCTTAGCCCGGGGCCTCTACGAGCAGTACTTC. This gives the protein CASSLARGLYEQYF.

The rearrangement uses TRBV7-2 and TRBJ1-2; D is undetermined. The germline V gene encodes CDR1 SGHTA and CDR2 FQGNSA. The CDR3 contains 13 residues. V lost 4 bases to trimming and J lost 3 bases, with 9 bases between them. The CDR3: CASSSTAYYGYTF. The CDR3 coding sequence is TGTGCCAGCAGCTCCACAGCTTACTATGGCTACACCTTC. The entire variable domain, with the rest obtained from reference TRBV7-2 and TRBJ1-2, is as follows: GAGVSQSPSNKVTEKGKDVELRCDPISGHTALYWYRQSLGQGLEFLIYFQGNSAPDKSGLPSDRFSAERTGGSVSTLTIQRTQQEDSAVYLCASSSTAYYGYTFGSGTRLTVV.

V and J are TRBV24-1 and TRBJ2-1; D gene unclear. With 4 bases removed from V and 2 bases from J, the gap between germline ends came to 11 bases. The CDR3 spans 15 residues. CDR1 and CDR2 from the germline V gene are KGHDR and SFDVKD. CDR3 in amino acids: CATSDPVKPYNEQFF. The CDR3 bases are TGTGCCACCAGTGACCCCGTGAAGCCCTACAATGAGCAGTTCTTC.

The CDR3 loop reads CASSQVAGFGTEAFF. Here the CDR3 DNA reads TGCGCCAGCAGCCAAGTCGCGGGGTTCGGCACTGAAGCTTTCTTT. The rearrangement links TRBV4-1 to TRBJ1-1, with no clear D. The CDR3 contains 15 residues. Trimming took 1 base from V and 4 from J, leaving 13 bases between them. Germline V gives CDR1 MGHRA, CDR2 YSYEKL.